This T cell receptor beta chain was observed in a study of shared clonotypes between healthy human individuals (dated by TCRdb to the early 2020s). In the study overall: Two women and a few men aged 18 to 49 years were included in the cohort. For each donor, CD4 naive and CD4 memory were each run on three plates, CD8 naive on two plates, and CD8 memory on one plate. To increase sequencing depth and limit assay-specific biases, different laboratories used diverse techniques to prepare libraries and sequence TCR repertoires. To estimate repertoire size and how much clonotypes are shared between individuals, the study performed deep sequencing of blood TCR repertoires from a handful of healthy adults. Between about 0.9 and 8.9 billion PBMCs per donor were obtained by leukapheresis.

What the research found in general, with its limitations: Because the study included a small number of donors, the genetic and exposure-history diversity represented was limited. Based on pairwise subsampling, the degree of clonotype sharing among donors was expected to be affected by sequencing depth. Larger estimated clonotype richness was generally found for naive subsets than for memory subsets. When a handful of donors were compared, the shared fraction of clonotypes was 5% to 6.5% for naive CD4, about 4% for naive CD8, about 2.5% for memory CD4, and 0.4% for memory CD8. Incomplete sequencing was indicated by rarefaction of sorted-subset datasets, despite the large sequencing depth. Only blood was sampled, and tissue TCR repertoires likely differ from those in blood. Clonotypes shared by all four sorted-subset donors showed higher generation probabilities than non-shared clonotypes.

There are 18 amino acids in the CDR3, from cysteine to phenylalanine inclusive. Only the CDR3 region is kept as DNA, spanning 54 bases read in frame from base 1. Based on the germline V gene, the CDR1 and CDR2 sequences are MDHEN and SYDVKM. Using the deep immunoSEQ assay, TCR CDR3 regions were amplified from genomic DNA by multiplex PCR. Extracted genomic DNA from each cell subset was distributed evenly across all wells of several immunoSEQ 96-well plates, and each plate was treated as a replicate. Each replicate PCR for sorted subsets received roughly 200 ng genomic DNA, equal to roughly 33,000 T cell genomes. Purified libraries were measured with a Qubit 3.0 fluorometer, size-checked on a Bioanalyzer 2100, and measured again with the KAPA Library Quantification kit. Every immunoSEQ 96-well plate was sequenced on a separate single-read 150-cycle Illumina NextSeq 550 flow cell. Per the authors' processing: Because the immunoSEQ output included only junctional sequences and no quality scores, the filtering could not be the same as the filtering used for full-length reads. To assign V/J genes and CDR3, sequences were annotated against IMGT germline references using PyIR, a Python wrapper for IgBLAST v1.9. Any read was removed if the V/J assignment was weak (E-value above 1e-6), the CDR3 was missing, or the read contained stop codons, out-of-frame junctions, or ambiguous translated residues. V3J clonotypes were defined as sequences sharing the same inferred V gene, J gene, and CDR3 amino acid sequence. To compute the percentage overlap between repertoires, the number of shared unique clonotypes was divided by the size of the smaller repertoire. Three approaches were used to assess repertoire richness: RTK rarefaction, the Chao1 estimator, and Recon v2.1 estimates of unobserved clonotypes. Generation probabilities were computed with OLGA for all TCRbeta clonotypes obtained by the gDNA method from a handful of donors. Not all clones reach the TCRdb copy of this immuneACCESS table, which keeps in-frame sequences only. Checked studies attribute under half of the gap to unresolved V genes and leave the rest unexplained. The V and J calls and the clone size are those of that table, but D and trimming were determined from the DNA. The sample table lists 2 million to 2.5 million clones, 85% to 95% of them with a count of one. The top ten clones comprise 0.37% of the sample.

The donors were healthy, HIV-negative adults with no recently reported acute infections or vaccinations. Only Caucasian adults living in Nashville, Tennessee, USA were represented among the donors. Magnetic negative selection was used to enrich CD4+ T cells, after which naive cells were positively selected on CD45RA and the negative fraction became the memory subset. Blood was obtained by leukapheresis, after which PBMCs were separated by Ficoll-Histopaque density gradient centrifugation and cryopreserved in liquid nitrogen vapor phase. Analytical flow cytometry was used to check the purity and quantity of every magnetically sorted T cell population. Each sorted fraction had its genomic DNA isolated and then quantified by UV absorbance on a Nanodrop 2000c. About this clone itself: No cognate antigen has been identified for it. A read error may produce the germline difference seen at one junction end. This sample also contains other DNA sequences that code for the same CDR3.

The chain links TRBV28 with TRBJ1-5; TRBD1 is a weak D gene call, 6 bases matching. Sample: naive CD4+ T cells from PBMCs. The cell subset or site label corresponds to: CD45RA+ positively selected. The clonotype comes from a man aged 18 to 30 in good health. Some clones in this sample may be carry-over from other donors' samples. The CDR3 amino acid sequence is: CASSSLRGQLRSNQPQHF. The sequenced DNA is TGTGCCAGCAGTTCACTCCGAGGACAGCTAAGGAGCAATCAGCCCCAGCATTTC.